This is a list of T cell receptor beta chains from one sample in a study of blood T cell repertoires in COVID-19. Here immunoSEQ multiplex PCR was the method, and the copy in TCRdb shows in-frame clones only, minus some. The sample records about 160,000 clones, roughly 90% being singletons. Input material: peripheral blood. These receptors were obtained from a man aged 18-30 years with acute or convalescent COVID-19. CDR3s include the opening cysteine and the closing phenylalanine or tryptophan. D genes are given only for firm matches. Where a row states a size, it is once, few, many or the class of an expanded clone; other rows omit it.

V,length,J,size,D,DNA,CDR3
TRBV9,15,TRBJ2-2,.,TRBD2,TGTGCCAGCAGCGCTAGCGGGGTGAACACCGGGGAGCTGTTTTTT,CASSASGVNTGELFF
TRBV5-1,15,TRBJ1-2,.,.,TGCGCCAGCAGCTTGGTCCCCAGGCAGAACTATGGCTACACCTTC,CASSLVPRQNYGYTF
TRBV19,15,TRBJ1-4,.,.,TGTGCCAGTAGTATCCCCCCAGGAGGGTTAGAAAAACTGTTTTTT,CASSIPPGGLEKLFF
TRBV7-2,19,TRBJ1-5,.,.,TGTGCCAGCAGCTTAAAAGCAATGAGACTCCTAGACGGCAATCAGCCCCAGCATTTT,CASSLKAMRLLDGNQPQHF
TRBV19,15,TRBJ2-1,.,TRBD2,TGTGCCAGTAGTGGCCGACTAGCCCCCTACAATGAGCAGTTCTTC,CASSGRLAPYNEQFF
TRBV7-2,17,TRBJ1-2,.,TRBD1,TGTGCCAGCAGCCGGATCTCGACGGGACAGGGGGCGGTTGGCTACACCTTC,CASSRISTGQGAVGYTF
TRBV5-1,17,TRBJ2-1,.,TRBD2,TGCGCCAGCAGCCCCAGAGTTGAAGCGGGAGTCTCCAATGAGCAGTTCTTC,CASSPRVEAGVSNEQFF
TRBV21-1,14,TRBJ2-3,.,.,TGTGCCAGCAGCAATAAGGAGAGTTCAGATACGCAGTATTTT,CASSNKESSDTQYF
TRBV11-3,15,TRBJ2-7,few,TRBD1,TGTGCCAGCAACCCCGAGACAGGGGAGGCCTACGAGCAGTACTTC,CASNPETGEAYEQYF
TRBV30,14,TRBJ1-6,.,.,TGTGCCTGGAGTGTTCGGGGAGGTGATTCACCCCTCCACTTT,CAWSVRGGDSPLHF
TRBV9,15,TRBJ1-5,.,TRBD1,TGTGCCAGCAGCGTAGGGGGACAGGTAGGTCAGCCCCAGCATTTT,CASSVGGQVGQPQHF
TRBV19,13,TRBJ2-1,.,.,TGTGCCAGTAGTATGGACGGACTCGGGGAGCAGTTCTTC,CASSMDGLGEQFF
TRBV27,14,TRBJ1-5,.,.,TGTGCCAGCAGTTTATCGGGCAGCAATCAGCCCCAGCATTTT,CASSLSGSNQPQHF
TRBV25-1,15,TRBJ1-4,.,TRBD1,TGTGCCAGCAGTACCCGGACAGGGAGAAATGAAAAACTGTTTTTT,CASSTRTGRNEKLFF
TRBV19,15,TRBJ1-4,.,TRBD1,TGTGCCAGTAGTACCTCCTTCGACAGGGGAGAAAAACTGTTTTTT,CASSTSFDRGEKLFF
TRBV27,14,TRBJ1-4,.,.,TGTGCCAGCCGGGGAAGGCATGATAATGAAAAACTGTTTTTT,CASRGRHDNEKLFF
TRBV3-1/TRBV3-2,17,TRBJ2-7,few,TRBD2,TGTGCCAGCAGCGGGGCCCGCTCCGGGACTATCTCCTACGAGCAGTACTTC,CASSGARSGTISYEQYF
TRBV19,16,TRBJ1-3,.,TRBD1,TGTGCCAGTAGTCCTCGACAGGGGTCGGGTGGAAACACCATATATTTT,CASSPRQGSGGNTIYF
TRBV6-1,15,TRBJ2-2,.,.,TGTGCCAGCAGTGAAGTCAGAGGTTGGACCGGGGAGCTGTTTTTT,CASSEVRGWTGELFF
TRBV24-1,16,TRBJ2-3,few,TRBD1,TGTGCCACCAGTGATTCCGGGACAGGGTCCACAGATACGCAGTATTTT,CATSDSGTGSTDTQYF
TRBV6-5,13,TRBJ1-5,.,TRBD1,TGTGCCACCTGGGACAGGGGCAATCAGCCCCAGCATTTT,CATWDRGNQPQHF
TRBV11-3,14,TRBJ2-1,.,.,TGTGCCAGCAGCACGGGCGACAGTGCCAATGAGCAGTTCTTC,CASSTGDSANEQFF
TRBV5-1,17,TRBJ2-3,.,.,TGCGCCAGCAGCTATCACACAGGGCTAGTGGGACAAGATACGCAGTATTTT,CASSYHTGLVGQDTQYF
TRBV29-1,12,TRBJ2-7,.,.,TGCAGCGTTGTTCAGGGGTCCTACGAGCAGTACTTC,CSVVQGSYEQYF
TRBV27,16,TRBJ2-1,once,TRBD1,TGTGCCAGCAGTTTTGCTGGGACAGGGAGGCACAATGAGCAGTTCTTC,CASSFAGTGRHNEQFF
TRBV6-1,16,TRBJ1-5,.,.,TGTGCCAGCAGTGAAGTAGGGGGGGCTGGCAATCAGCCCCAGCATTTT,CASSEVGGAGNQPQHF
TRBV19,13,TRBJ1-6,.,TRBD1,TGTGCCAGCCGGGACAGGTCCTATTCACCCCTCCACTTT,CASRDRSYSPLHF
TRBV7-8,19,TRBJ1-2,.,TRBD1,TGTGCCAGCAGCTCCTCTAAACCGGGACAGGGGGCTTGGAGCTATGGCTACACCTTC,CASSSSKPGQGAWSYGYTF
TRBV5-1,15,TRBJ2-7,.,.,TGCGCCAGCAGCTTGGTACAGGGCGGTCTGGGGGAGCAGTACTTC,CASSLVQGGLGEQYF
TRBV7-9,14,TRBJ1-1,.,.,TGTGCCAGCAGCTCCAGGGATATTGTCACTGAAGCTTTCTTT,CASSSRDIVTEAFF